The clone carrying this TCR beta chain occurred many times. Its antigen is still unknown. This record belongs to a study of molecular identifiers for immune sequencing clone quantification. Study context: In replicates, RNA taken from approximately 22,000 or 94,000 naive CD8 cells was divided five ways, and four portions underwent sequencing.

The CDR3 runs 16 residues. CDR1 is LGHNA, CDR2 YSLEER, per germline. V lost 0 bases, J lost 2 bases, and 11 bases lay in between. Whole-study findings and limits: Clones above 20 RNA copies contained over 97% of effector molecules and under 1% of naive molecules.

TCR libraries were built in bulk with a published protocol and specific TCR primers. TCRdb re-derived calls from the PCR reads in MiXCR, one entry per CDR3 protein. The table records some 320,000 distinct CDR3 sequences, about a fifth of them present only once. Libraries used about 20,000 to 1,100,000 sorted naive CD8 T cells and 10%, 30% or 50% RNA input. Sequencing was carried out using naive CD8+ T cells from blood, with Jurkat cell RNA spiked in. The subset was: FACS-sorted CD8+CD4-CCR7+CD45RA+ naive T cells. The receptor was derived from a human donor in good health. Some libraries in this study had Jurkat cell RNA spiked in. The rearrangement joins TRBV4-3 to TRBJ1-5; D uncertain. CDR3 loop: CASSQDRGTGNQPQHF. The CDR3 bases are TGCGCCAGCAGCCAAGATCGGGGTACCGGCAATCAGCCCCAGCATTTT.